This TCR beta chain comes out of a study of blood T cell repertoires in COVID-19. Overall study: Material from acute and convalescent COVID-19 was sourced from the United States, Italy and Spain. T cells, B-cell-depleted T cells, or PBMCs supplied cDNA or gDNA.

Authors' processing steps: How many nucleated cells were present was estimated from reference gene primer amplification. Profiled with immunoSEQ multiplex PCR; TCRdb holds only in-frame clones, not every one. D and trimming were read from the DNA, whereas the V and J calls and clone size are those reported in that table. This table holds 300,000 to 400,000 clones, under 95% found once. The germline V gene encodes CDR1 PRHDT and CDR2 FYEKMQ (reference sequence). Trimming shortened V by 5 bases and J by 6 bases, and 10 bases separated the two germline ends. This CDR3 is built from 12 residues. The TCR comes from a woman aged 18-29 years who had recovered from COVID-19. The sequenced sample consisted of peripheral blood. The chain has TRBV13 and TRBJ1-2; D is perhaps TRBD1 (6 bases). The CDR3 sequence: CASSETGHGYTF. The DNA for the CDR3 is TGTGCCAGCAGCGAGACAGGTCATGGCTACACCTTC.